This TCR beta chain was retrieved from a study of cytomegalovirus exposure and HLA in healthy donors. Overall study findings and caveats: Across donors, sequencing depth was assumed by presence/absence analyses to be roughly uniform. In a later analysis, most CMV-associated TCR beta chains appeared HLA-restricted. Earlier analysis looked at TCR beta V segments, and most were productive about 87% or about 30% of the time. Across donors, most TCRs were seen rarely, yet some public ones were widespread.

With 5 bases removed from V and 4 bases from J, the gap between germline ends came to 13 bases. This CDR3 spans 14 amino acids. Germline CDR1 and CDR2: SGHRS and YFSETQ. About this clone itself: Its cognate antigen is unknown.

PCR amplification relied on 60 Vbeta primers (plus 13 Jbeta primers). Sequenced by immunoSEQ multiplex PCR; TCRdb stores in-frame clones only, minus some. The sample has some 160,000 clones; around 81% are singletons. Sequences were obtained from PBMCs. The rearrangement uses TRBV5-1 and TRBJ2-1; possible D gene TRBD2, 5 bases. The source of this sequence is a man aged 35-49 years in good health and CMV-seronegative. The CDR3 loop reads CASRPSRSYNEQFF. The CDR3, as DNA: TGCGCCAGCAGGCCTAGCAGGAGTTACAATGAGCAGTTCTTC.